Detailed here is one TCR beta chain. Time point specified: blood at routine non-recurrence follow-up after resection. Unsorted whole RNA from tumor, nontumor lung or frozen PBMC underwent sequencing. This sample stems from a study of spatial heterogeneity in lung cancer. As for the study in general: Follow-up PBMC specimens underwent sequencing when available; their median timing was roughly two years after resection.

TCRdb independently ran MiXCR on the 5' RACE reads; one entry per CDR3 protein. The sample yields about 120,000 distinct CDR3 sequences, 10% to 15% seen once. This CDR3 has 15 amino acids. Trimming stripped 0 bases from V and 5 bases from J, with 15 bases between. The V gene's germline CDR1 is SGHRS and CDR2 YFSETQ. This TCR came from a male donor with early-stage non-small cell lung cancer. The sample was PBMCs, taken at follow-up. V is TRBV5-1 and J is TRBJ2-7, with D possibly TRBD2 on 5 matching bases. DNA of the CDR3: TGCGCCAGCAGCTTGGGAGAGGGAATTTACCACGAGCAGTACTTC. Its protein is CASSLGEGIYHEQYF.